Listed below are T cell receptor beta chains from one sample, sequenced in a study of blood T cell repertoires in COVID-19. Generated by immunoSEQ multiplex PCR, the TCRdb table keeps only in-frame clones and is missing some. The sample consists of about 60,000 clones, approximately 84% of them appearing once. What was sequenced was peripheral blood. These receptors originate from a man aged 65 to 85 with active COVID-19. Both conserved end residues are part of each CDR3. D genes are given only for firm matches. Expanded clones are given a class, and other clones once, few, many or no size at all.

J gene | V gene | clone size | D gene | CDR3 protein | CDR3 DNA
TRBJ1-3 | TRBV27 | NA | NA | CASSLGLPSAGNTIYF | TGTGCCAGCAGTTTAGGACTCCCGAGCGCTGGAAACACCATATATTTT
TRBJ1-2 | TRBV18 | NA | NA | CASSPGAGYSNYGYTF | TGTGCCAGCTCACCAGGGGCAGGCTACTCTAACTATGGCTACACCTTC
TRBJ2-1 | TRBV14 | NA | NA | CASSLDWVSIRQFF | TGTGCCAGCAGCCTTGACTGGGTCTCAATCAGGCAGTTCTTC
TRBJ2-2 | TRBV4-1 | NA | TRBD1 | CASSQGQGKAGELFF | TGCGCCAGCAGCCAGGGACAGGGTAAGGCCGGGGAGCTGTTTTTT
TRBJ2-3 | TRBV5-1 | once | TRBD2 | CASSGGAGGFTDTQYF | TGCGCCAGCAGCGGGGGAGCGGGGGGCTTCACAGATACGCAGTATTTT
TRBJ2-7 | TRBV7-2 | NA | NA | CASSLVARTYEQYF | TGTGCCAGCAGCTTAGTGGCCAGGACCTACGAGCAGTACTTC
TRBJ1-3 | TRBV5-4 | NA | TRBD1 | CASSDRGSSGNTIYF | TGTGCCAGCAGTGACAGGGGGAGCTCTGGAAACACCATATATTTT
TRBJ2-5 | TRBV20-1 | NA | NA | CSASEQQETQYF | TGCAGTGCTAGTGAACAGCAAGAGACCCAGTACTTC
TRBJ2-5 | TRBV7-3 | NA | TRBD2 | CASSFTSGGQETQYF | TGTGCCAGCAGCTTCACTAGCGGGGGGCAAGAGACCCAGTACTTC
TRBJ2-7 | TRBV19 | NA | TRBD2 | CASTGPAGVNEQYF | TGTGCCAGTACGGGGCCAGCGGGAGTAAACGAGCAGTACTTC
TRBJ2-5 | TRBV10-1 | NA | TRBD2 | CASSDPSGSRLARQETQYF | TGCGCCAGCAGTGACCCTAGCGGGAGTCGACTCGCCCGGCAAGAGACCCAGTACTTC
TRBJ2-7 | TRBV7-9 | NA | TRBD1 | CASAQGAYEQYF | TGTGCCAGCGCACAGGGGGCCTACGAGCAGTACTTC
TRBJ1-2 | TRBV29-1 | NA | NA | CSHRGYTF | TGCAGCCACCGGGGCTACACCTTC
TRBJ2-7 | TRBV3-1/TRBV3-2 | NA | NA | CASSPEVRTAFRGSSYEQYF | TGTGCCAGCAGCCCCGAGGTCCGGACAGCATTCCGGGGCAGCTCCTACGAGCAGTACTTC
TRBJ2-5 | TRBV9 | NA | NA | CASSRRDLETQYF | TGTGCCAGCTCGCGGCGGGACTTAGAGACCCAGTACTTC
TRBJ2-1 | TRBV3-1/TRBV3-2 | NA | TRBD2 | CASRLAGGSGEQFF | TGTGCCTCACGACTAGCGGGAGGATCAGGGGAGCAGTTCTTC
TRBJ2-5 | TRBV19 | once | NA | CASSMVWGRETQYF | TGTGCCAGTAGTATGGTTTGGGGGCGAGAGACCCAGTACTTC
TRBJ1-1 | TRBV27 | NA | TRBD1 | CASIPTGGYTEAFF | TGTGCCAGCATTCCGACAGGGGGTTACACTGAAGCTTTCTTT
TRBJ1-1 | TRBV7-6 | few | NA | CASSLRGLSYTEAFF | TGTGCCAGCAGCTTAAGGGGGTTGAGTTACACTGAAGCTTTCTTT
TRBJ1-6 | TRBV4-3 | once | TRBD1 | CASSPVSGGRNSPLHF | TGCGCCAGCAGCCCCGTATCAGGGGGCAGAAATTCACCCCTCCACTTT
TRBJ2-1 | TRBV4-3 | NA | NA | CASSQDWGVSNEQFF | TGCGCCAGCAGCCAAGATTGGGGGGTCTCCAATGAGCAGTTCTTC
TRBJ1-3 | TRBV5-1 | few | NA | CASSLGTVGNTIYF | TGCGCCAGCAGCTTGGGGACAGTAGGAAACACCATATATTTT
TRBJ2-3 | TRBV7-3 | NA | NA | CASSWDSDTQYF | TGTGCCAGCAGCTGGGACTCAGATACGCAGTATTTT
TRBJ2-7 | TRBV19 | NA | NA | CASSIAARVGYEQYF | TGTGCCAGTAGTATAGCGGCCAGGGTTGGCTACGAGCAGTACTTC
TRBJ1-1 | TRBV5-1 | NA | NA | CASSLQGGTEAFF | TGCGCCAGCAGCTTGCAGGGAGGCACTGAAGCTTTCTTT
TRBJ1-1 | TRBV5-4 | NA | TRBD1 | CASSFDRGQVLNTEAFF | TGTGCCAGCAGCTTTGACAGGGGGCAGGTCCTTAACACTGAAGCTTTCTTT
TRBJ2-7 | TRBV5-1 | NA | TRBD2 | CASSSSAGAGEQYF | TGCGCCAGCAGCTCTTCGGCGGGAGCTGGAGAGCAGTACTTC
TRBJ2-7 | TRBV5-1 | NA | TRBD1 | CASSPDRPPISYEQYF | TGCGCCAGCAGTCCGGACAGGCCACCCATCTCCTACGAGCAGTACTTC
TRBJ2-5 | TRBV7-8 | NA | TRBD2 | CASSLGSAGGETQYF | TGTGCCAGCAGCTTAGGGTCGGCGGGAGGCGAGACCCAGTACTTC
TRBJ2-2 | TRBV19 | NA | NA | CASTPYLRGELFF | TGTGCCAGTACCCCTTATCTCCGCGGGGAGCTGTTTTTT
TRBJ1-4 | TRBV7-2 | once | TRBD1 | CASSPRGTGSVREKLFF | TGTGCCAGCAGCCCACGAGGGACAGGGTCTGTGAGGGAAAAACTGTTTTTT
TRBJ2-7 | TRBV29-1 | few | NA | CSVSQGSYEQYF | TGCAGCGTTAGCCAGGGGTCCTACGAGCAGTACTTC
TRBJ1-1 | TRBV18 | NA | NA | CASSPQRASAADEAFF | TGTGCCAGCTCACCACAGAGGGCCTCGGCCGCTGATGAAGCTTTCTTT
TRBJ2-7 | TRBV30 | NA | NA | CAWSDPPRYEQYF | TGTGCCTGGAGTGACCCCCCTAGGTACGAGCAGTACTTC
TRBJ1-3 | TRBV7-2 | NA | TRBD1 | CASSFRQGSSGNTIYF | TGTGCCAGCAGCTTTCGACAGGGTAGCTCTGGAAACACCATATATTTT
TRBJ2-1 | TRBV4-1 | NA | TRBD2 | CASSQRVERELDNEQFF | TGCGCCAGCAGCCAGAGGGTAGAGCGGGAGTTAGACAATGAGCAGTTCTTC
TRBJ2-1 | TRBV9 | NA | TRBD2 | CASSPRTSGFWSSYNEQFF | TGTGCCAGCAGCCCAAGGACTAGCGGGTTTTGGAGCTCCTACAATGAGCAGTTCTTC
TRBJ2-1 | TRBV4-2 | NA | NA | CASSQALGLYNEQFF | TGTGCCAGCAGCCAAGCGTTAGGACTATACAATGAGCAGTTCTTC
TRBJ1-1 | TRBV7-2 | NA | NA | CASSPRSIRDTTEAFF | TGTGCCAGCAGCCCCCGGAGTATTAGGGACACCACTGAAGCTTTCTTT